Listed below are T cell receptor beta chains from one sample, sequenced in a study of T cell responses to AZD1222 COVID-19 vaccine. Assay used: immunoSEQ multiplex PCR; TCRdb lists only in-frame clones, some missing. The sample shows tens of thousands of clones, over 80% of them seen only once. This specimen was peripheral blood, taken on day 0 of MenACWY control vaccination. The receptors originated from an adult in good health. Both conserved end residues are trimmed from each CDR3. A clone size is listed for some rows: how often the clone was seen (once, few, many), or a class if it is expanded.

>TRBV5-5|.|11
ASSLDRGETQY
>TRBV7-9|.|11
ASSLRRSDEQY
>TRBV11-3|.|14
ASSQGLGGLEGTQY
>TRBV5-1|.|11
ASSSLGHGELF
>TRBV21-1|.|13
ASSKGGQEKYEQY
>TRBV3-1/TRBV3-2|.|14
ASSQDPGGNSDTQY
>TRBV27|once|13
ASSSNWGGNQPQH
>TRBV5-4|.|11
ASSLLSNTEAF
>TRBV7-6|.|13
ASSQRGGNSYEQY
>TRBV12-3/TRBV12-4|.|10
ASSLWQGLAF
>TRBV14|.|17
ASSQEEWQGGRSNQPQH
>TRBV14|once|16
ASSQDRIFRALNTEAF
>TRBV25-1|.|11
ATREDLNTEAF
>TRBV19|few|14
ASSILGQGAKTEAF
>TRBV7-9|.|12
ASDERSGNSPLH
>TRBV3-1/TRBV3-2|once|13
ASSQTGVSVSPLH
>TRBV13|.|11
ASSFPDSRGYT
>TRBV10-3|.|14
AISVGTGVGTGELF
>TRBV28|.|15
ASSTTLDTTRLDIQY
>TRBV19|.|13
ASSNRDSYQETQY
>TRBV12-3/TRBV12-4|.|11
ASSLETGNTIY
>TRBV30|.|14
AMTGGFSNGANVLT
>TRBV5-5|.|11
ASSFSVDETQY
>TRBV27|.|12
ASTSSSSYNEQF
>TRBV3-1/TRBV3-2|.|14
ASSQGTGTGTYEQY
>TRBV7-2|.|14
ASSLAGLRNTGELF
>TRBV5-1|.|15
ASSLSGTGAMNTEAF
>TRBV6-5|.|11
ASSVTGREKLF
>TRBV27|.|17
ASKGGGTSWERAYNEQF